This T cell receptor (beta chain) was recorded in a study of radiation and T cells in renal cell carcinoma. General study results and limits: Top tumor clonotypes rose in blood 2 weeks post-radiation, then contracted.

Time point reported: blood 4 weeks post-SBRT, at nephrectomy. Treatment indicated: 15 Gy SBRT to primary tumor, nephrectomy 4 weeks later. Nephrectomy followed 15 Gy stereotactic body radiation by 4 weeks. Comment on this clone: Its target is unknown.

The data were produced by immunoSEQ multiplex PCR, yet TCRdb's version contains in-frame clones alone and is incomplete. The data show about 170,000 clones, with around 90% seen just once and 11% held by the top ten. Germline V CDR1 and CDR2: SGHDN, FVKESK. The CDR3 is 13 amino acids. V lost 3 bases, J lost 6 bases, and 11 bases lay in between. This receptor was identified in a woman in her fifties or sixties with renal cell carcinoma. This rearrangement joins TRBV14 to TRBJ1-2, with D uncertain. The source was blood, collected from a patient whose treatment included radiotherapy and nephrectomy. The DNA for the CDR3 is TGTGCCAGCAGCCAGTCCTGGACCGATGGCTACACCTTC. Translation gives CASSQSWTDGYTF.